The 13 T cell receptor beta chains listed next were all sequenced from one sample in a study of graft-versus-host responses after intestinal transplantation. No antigens are known for them. This table comes from immunoSEQ multiplex PCR, and its TCRdb copy is limited to in-frame clones, with some not included. This table has 84,000 or so clones, over 85% appearing once. The input for sequencing was unstimulated CD4+ T cells sorted from spleen or lymph node cells, taken before intestinal transplant. The receptors were gathered from a human donor who received an intestinal transplant.

This clone was recorded a few times. This chain connects TRBV11-3 to TRBJ1-1; weak D call: TRBD1 (6 bases). Trimming pared 7 bases from V and 1 base from J, leaving 19 bases between. CDR1 and CDR2 from the germline V gene are SGHNT and YENEEA. The CDR3 runs to 16 residues. DNA of the CDR3: TGTGCCAGCAACCAACTTGAACAGGGTTCGAACACTGAAGCTTTCTTT. Amino acids: CASNQLEQGSNTEAFF.

The genes are TRBV2 and TRBJ2-7, with 7 positions matching TRBD2. CDR1 is SNHLY and CDR2 is FYNNEI in the germline V gene. The CDR3 is 15 residues long. V gave up 4 bases and J gave up 4 bases; unmatched junction bases: 10. The CDR3 is CASSAGGGRRYEQYF. The CDR3 DNA is TGTGCCAGCAGTGCTGGAGGCGGGAGAAGGTACGAGCAGTACTTC.

This chain joins TRBV7-9 and TRBJ1-4; D perhaps matches TRBD1 (6 bases). Deletions cut 4 bases from V and 7 bases from J, with 13 bases between. The germline V gene encodes CDR1 SEHNR and CDR2 FQNEAQ (reference sequence). The CDR3 length is 14 residues. The CDR3, as DNA: TGTGCCAGCAGCTCTACAGGGATCGGTGAAAAACTGTTTTTT. Its translation is CASSSTGIGEKLFF.

This chain joins TRBV28 and TRBJ2-1, with D perhaps matching TRBD1 or TRBD2 (7 bases each). This CDR3 is built from 13 residues. Trimming removed 8 bases at V and 7 bases at J, with 15 bases between. CDR1 is MDHEN and CDR2 is SYDVKM in the germline V gene. The CDR3 DNA reads as TGTGCCAGCGGGAGGGGGCTAGGGAATGAGCAGTTCTTC. This gives the protein CASGRGLGNEQFF.

This chain links TRBV5-1 with TRBJ1-1; the D is unclear. Germline CDR1 SGHRS, CDR2 YFSETQ. The CDR3 is 13 amino acids. Trimming removed 4 bases from V and 4 bases from J, with 11 bases in between. The CDR3: CASSEGRGTEAFF. CDR3 sequence (DNA): TGCGCCAGCAGCGAGGGCCGGGGCACTGAAGCTTTCTTT.

The V and J genes are TRBV25-1 and TRBJ1-1; D uncertain. The CDR3 spans 12 residues. Trimming pared 7 bases from V and 5 bases from J, leaving 11 bases between. Per germline, CDR1 MGHDK and CDR2 SYGVNS. CDR3 in DNA: TGTGCCAGCACTTCCGGGAAAACTGAAGCTTTCTTT. This gives the protein CASTSGKTEAFF.

This rearrangement joins TRBV5-1 to TRBJ1-6; no firm D call. The CDR3 totals 14 residues. Trimming took 4 bases from V and 3 from J, leaving 8 bases between them. Germline values: CDR1 SGHRS, CDR2 YFSETQ. The CDR3 DNA reads TGCGCCAGCAGCGAAGGTCGCTATAATTCACCCCTCCACTTT. Amino acids: CASSEGRYNSPLHF.

The rearrangement joins TRBV6-5 to TRBJ1-5; TRBD1 is a possible D gene (5 bases). The germline gives CDR1 MNHEY, CDR2 SVGAGI. There are 14 residues in the CDR3. The germline V and J ends were trimmed by 2 bases and 7 bases, with 12 bases remaining between them. The CDR3 DNA is TGTGCCAGCAGTTACGGGGCGGTGGGGCAGCCCCAGCATTTT. Translation gives CASSYGAVGQPQHF.

This clone was counted a single time. This sequence joins TRBV5-7 and TRBJ2-7, with D perhaps TRBD1 or TRBD2 (5 bases each). The J call may be in error: the DNA end matches TRBJ2-1 better. TRBV5-7 is annotated as an ORF whose role is uncertain. The CDR3 runs 15 residues. The CDR3 sequence: CASRSGHEAYNEQFF. Here the CDR3 DNA reads TGTGCCAGCAGGAGCGGACACGAAGCCTACAATGAGCAGTTCTTC.

This chain joins TRBV30 and TRBJ2-2, with D possibly being TRBD1 (5 bases). The CDR3 extends over 15 amino acids. Trimming removed 0 bases at V and 5 bases at J, with 13 bases between. In germline, CDR1 is GTSNPN, CDR2 SVGIG (reference sequence). CDR3 in amino acids: CAWSVGHDPTGELFF. CDR3 bases: TGTGCCTGGAGTGTAGGACATGACCCTACCGGGGAGCTGTTTTTT.

The chain combines TRBV30 with TRBJ2-1; the match to TRBD2 covers 7 bases. The CDR3 spans 15 residues. After removal of 1 base from V and 15 bases from J, the junction contained 18 bases not matched to a gene. Germline assignment: CDR1 GTSNPN and CDR2 SVGIG (reference sequence). The CDR3 bases are TGTGCCTGGAGTGAACTAGCGTCTCGTGCCGAGCGTCCGTTCTTC. The encoded protein is CAWSELASRAERPFF.

The chain combines TRBV28 with TRBJ1-1; D perhaps matches TRBD1 (5 bases). V lost 7 bases to trimming and J lost 0 bases, with 15 bases between them. This CDR3 spans 15 amino acids. Germline assignment: CDR1 MDHEN and CDR2 SYDVKM. Here the CDR3 reads CASTLPETVNTEAFF. The CDR3 DNA follows: TGTGCCAGCACCCTACCCGAGACAGTGAACACTGAAGCTTTCTTT. The variable domain in full, with the rest retrieved from reference TRBV28 and TRBJ1-1, is DVKVTQSSRYLVKRTGEKVFLECVQDMDHENMFWYRQDPGLGLRLIYFSYDVKMKEKGDIPEGYSVSREKKERFSLILESASTNQTSMYLCASTLPETVNTEAFFGQGTRLTVV.

The genes are TRBV6-5 and TRBJ1-6; 7 bases are shared with TRBD1. Germline CDR1 is MNHEY and CDR2 is SVGAGI. The CDR3 contains 14 residues. Trimming removed 7 bases from V and 9 bases from J; junction bases left unmatched: 9. CDR3 coding DNA: TGTGCCAGCACCCAGGGGGACGGAATTTCACCCCTCCACTTT. Encoded protein: CASTQGDGISPLHF.